This T cell receptor beta chain was documented in a study of T cells in Graves' hyperthyroidism and ophthalmopathy (dated by TCRdb to between 2018 and 2020). Study-level background: TCR V-J signatures able to tell the groups apart were searched for in a discovery cohort of 95 or so patients, of whom around 42 had Graves' ophthalmopathy and some 60 had stable Graves' hyperthyroidism. Whether ophthalmopathy could be predicted prospectively was tested in an independent validation cohort made up of 18 to 20 hyperthyroidism patients plus 17 patients who later progressed to ophthalmopathy. The roughly 99 discovery patients were divided at random into training and test sets in a 7:3 ratio. Thyroid tissue and blood T-cell repertoires from about 6 Graves' hyperthyroidism patients were also compared in the study. After blood sampling, hyperthyroidism patients were treated with methimazole at a starting dose of 30 mg daily, and ophthalmopathy patients were treated with high-dose intravenous methylprednisolone. According to the paper, TCR Vbeta CDR3 sequencing was carried out on 120 to 150 peripheral blood samples, which came from more than 40 ophthalmopathy, 75 or so hyperthyroidism and around 17 progressor patients.

Study-wide conclusions, independent of this receptor: Ophthalmopathy was separated from stable hyperthyroidism by a 13 V-J signature model, with over 85% sensitivity and approximately 81% specificity obtained in cross-validation and 80%/75% obtained in testing. Sample size was not statistically predetermined, and blinding of investigators to group allocation was not performed. Most expanded thyroid clonotypes (frequency above 0.001) were also detected in blood, a finding suggesting that blood repertoires may reflect thyroid immune responses. In validation, the model predicted progression to ophthalmopathy with 60% to 71% sensitivity and about 73% specificity, a median of around 6.6 months before onset.

Germline trimming amounts to 0 bases on V and 0 bases on J, with 11 as the count of junction bases outside the gene matches. The germline V gene gives CDR1 as SGHRS and CDR2 as YFSETQ. From the cysteine through the phenylalanine, the CDR3 covers 18 amino acids. Here the CDR3 DNA is all that survives: 54 bases in frame from base 1. To note about this clonotype: Its recognized antigen is unknown. The sample holds no much larger clone one base away, and base qualities are not on file.

The study excluded patients with uncontrolled infections, other autoimmune diseases, pregnancy or lactation. Diagnoses relied on clinical symptoms, serum thyroxine and TRAb, thyroid ultrasound and orbital computed tomography. Total RNA was extracted using Trizol reagent, and RNA quality was assessed on an Agilent 2100 Bioanalyzer. The TCR beta CDR3 regions were amplified from the RNA transcripts. For the first round of RT-PCR on the TCR CDR3, the HTBI primer set was used together with the Qiagen OneStep RT-PCR kit. Libraries were constructed in a second round of multiplex PCR, after which size selection and purification were performed. Sequencing of the libraries was done on an Illumina HiSeq2000 using paired-end 100 bp reads. Regarding the original processing steps: Raw data were processed with SOAPnuke, discarding reads with adapters, uncalled bases, mean Phred below 15, or no exact constant-primer or identifier match. High-quality paired reads were merged using COPE v1.2.5, and each unique nucleotide sequence was defined as a clonotype. Clonotypes were aligned to IMGT TRBV, TRBD and TRBJ reference segments using MiTCR v1.1. Analysis was restricted to V-J combinations with a frequency above 0.0001, which covered roughly 99% of repertoires. A TCS score was defined as the ratio of F50 (clonal expansion) to E x V (chaos), with BLOSUM62-based TCRdist applied between CDR3 peptides within each V-J. Welch's t-statistics and random forest reduced 450 to 600 V-J features to roughly 13, which were used in a naive Bayes classifier (R e1071). The Morisita-Horn index was used to measure how similar the thyroid and blood repertoires were. TCRdb handled the public reads itself, with Q25 trimming in fastp and clone calling in MiXCR, and kept productive beta chains. Here each entry gathers all rows of one CDR3 protein and keeps the most common genes and DNA. TCRdb's processing, not the study's, gives the V and J calls here. Counted in this sample were about 700,000 distinct CDR3 sequences; roughly 46% of them appeared once. 6.5% to 9% of the sample belongs to the ten largest clones.

The TCR was taken from an adult man with Graves' disease, either hyperthyroidism or ophthalmopathy (not recorded which). Recombination connected TRBV5-1 to TRBJ2-7; 8 bases in the junction line up with TRBD2. Sample: peripheral blood or thyroid tissue (not recorded which). The nucleotides are TGCGCCAGCAGCTTGGGCGTCGGGGGCGGGAGGTCCTCCTACGAGCAGTACTTC. The translation is CASSLGVGGGRSSYEQYF.